The rows below give T cell receptor beta chains drawn from one sample of a study of shared clonotypes between healthy human individuals. Data came from immunoSEQ multiplex PCR; TCRdb stores just in-frame clones and leaves some out. The sample has approximately 2.1 million clones, more than 85% seen once. Sample: naive CD4+ T cells from PBMCs. The receptor set was obtained from a young man in good health. Some clones in this sample may be carry-over from other donors' samples. CDR3s include the opening cysteine and the closing phenylalanine or tryptophan. Each record gives: J gene, clone size, D gene, V gene, CDR3 length, CDR3 DNA, CDR3 protein. D genes are given only for firm matches. Clone sizes are given selectively: once, few, many, or a class where the clone is expanded.

j_gene: TRBJ2-3; abundance: .; d_gene: TRBD1; v_gene: TRBV28; len: 16; CDR3nt: TGTGCCAGCAGTTTATTGGGACAGGTTCGCACAGATACGCAGTATTTT; CDR3aa: CASSLLGQVRTDTQYF
j_gene: TRBJ2-5; abundance: .; d_gene: TRBD1; v_gene: TRBV14; len: 14; CDR3nt: TGTGCCAGCAGCAGGGACAGAGGTGAAGAGACCCAGTACTTC; CDR3aa: CASSRDRGEETQYF
j_gene: TRBJ1-5; abundance: few; d_gene: TRBD1; v_gene: TRBV28; len: 15; CDR3nt: TGTGCCAGCAGTCACCCCGGGACAGGCGGTCGGCCCCAGCATTTT; CDR3aa: CASSHPGTGGRPQHF
j_gene: TRBJ2-3; abundance: .; d_gene: .; v_gene: TRBV30; len: 17; CDR3nt: TGTGCCTGGAGCGACCCTAGGGATAGCGAGGTTTTGGATACGCAGTATTTT; CDR3aa: CAWSDPRDSEVLDTQYF
j_gene: TRBJ2-6; abundance: .; d_gene: .; v_gene: TRBV28; len: 14; CDR3nt: TGTGCCACCACCGGGGCGGCTGGGGCCAACGTCCTGACTTTC; CDR3aa: CATTGAAGANVLTF
j_gene: TRBJ2-5; abundance: .; d_gene: .; v_gene: TRBV5-1; len: 14; CDR3nt: TGCGCCAGCAGCCGAACTAGCATCCAAGAGACCCAGTACTTC; CDR3aa: CASSRTSIQETQYF
j_gene: TRBJ1-1; abundance: .; d_gene: .; v_gene: TRBV2; len: 13; CDR3nt: TGTGCCAGCAGGAGCGAAGGTGGGACTGAAGCTTTCTTT; CDR3aa: CASRSEGGTEAFF
j_gene: TRBJ2-7; abundance: once; d_gene: .; v_gene: TRBV11-3; len: 15; CDR3nt: TGTGCCAGCAGCCTCCGACTAGAATCGGGCTACGAGCAGTACTTC; CDR3aa: CASSLRLESGYEQYF
j_gene: TRBJ2-1; abundance: once; d_gene: .; v_gene: TRBV7-3; len: 15; CDR3nt: TGTGCCAGCAGCTTTGGGTTTAGCTCCTACAATGAGCAGTTCTTC; CDR3aa: CASSFGFSSYNEQFF
j_gene: TRBJ1-1; abundance: .; d_gene: .; v_gene: TRBV19; len: 15; CDR3nt: TGTGCCAGTACCAATGGGGCCGGATGGAACACTGAAGCTTTCTTT; CDR3aa: CASTNGAGWNTEAFF
j_gene: TRBJ2-5; abundance: .; d_gene: TRBD1; v_gene: TRBV5-8; len: 16; CDR3nt: TGTGCCAGCAGCTGGGGACAGGCCAGATACCAAGAGACCCAGTACTTC; CDR3aa: CASSWGQARYQETQYF
j_gene: TRBJ2-5; abundance: .; d_gene: .; v_gene: TRBV5-6; len: 14; CDR3nt: TGTGCCAGCAGCTCGACGGACATCCAAGAGACCCAGTACTTC; CDR3aa: CASSSTDIQETQYF
j_gene: TRBJ1-5; abundance: .; d_gene: .; v_gene: TRBV2; len: 12; CDR3nt: TGTGCCAGCACCGAACAAAATCAGCCCCAGCATTTT; CDR3aa: CASTEQNQPQHF
j_gene: TRBJ1-2; abundance: .; d_gene: TRBD1; v_gene: TRBV18; len: 14; CDR3nt: TGTGCCAGCTCACCCAGGACAGGGGAATATGGCTACACCTTC; CDR3aa: CASSPRTGEYGYTF
j_gene: TRBJ1-4; abundance: .; d_gene: TRBD1; v_gene: TRBV7-2; len: 16; CDR3nt: TGTGCCAGCAGCTCCATGACAGGGGATGTTAATGAAAAACTGTTTTTT; CDR3aa: CASSSMTGDVNEKLFF
j_gene: TRBJ2-2; abundance: .; d_gene: .; v_gene: TRBV14; len: 14; CDR3nt: TGTGCCAGCAGCCAAGTTCGGCTTTCCGGGGAGCTGTTTTTT; CDR3aa: CASSQVRLSGELFF
j_gene: TRBJ2-5; abundance: .; d_gene: .; v_gene: TRBV28; len: 14; CDR3nt: TGTGCCAGCGGGTGGGGTTTTGCCCAAGAGACCCAGTACTTC; CDR3aa: CASGWGFAQETQYF
j_gene: TRBJ2-2; abundance: .; d_gene: TRBD2; v_gene: TRBV7-2; len: 18; CDR3nt: TGTGCCAGCAGCTTACTAGGACTAGCGGGAGGAACCGCCGGGGAGCTGTTTTTT; CDR3aa: CASSLLGLAGGTAGELFF
j_gene: TRBJ2-7; abundance: .; d_gene: TRBD1; v_gene: TRBV5-1; len: 13; CDR3nt: TGCGCCAGCAGCCCGACAGGGGCTAACGAGCAGTACTTC; CDR3aa: CASSPTGANEQYF
j_gene: TRBJ1-1; abundance: once; d_gene: TRBD1; v_gene: TRBV18; len: 15; CDR3nt: TGTGCCAGCTCCCGAGGAGGACAGGGGGTGACTGAAGCTTTCTTT; CDR3aa: CASSRGGQGVTEAFF
j_gene: TRBJ1-3; abundance: once; d_gene: .; v_gene: TRBV11-2; len: 15; CDR3nt: TGTGCCAGCAGCCCAGCCTTGGGGTCTGGAAACACCATATATTTT; CDR3aa: CASSPALGSGNTIYF
j_gene: TRBJ2-7; abundance: .; d_gene: TRBD1; v_gene: TRBV18; len: 14; CDR3nt: TGTGCCAGCTCACCGGGACAGGGAAGTTACGAGCAGTACTTC; CDR3aa: CASSPGQGSYEQYF
j_gene: TRBJ2-3; abundance: .; d_gene: TRBD2; v_gene: TRBV7-6; len: 16; CDR3nt: TGTGCCAGCAGCTCACGACTAGCGGGAGAGGCAGATACGCAGTATTTT; CDR3aa: CASSSRLAGEADTQYF